The next 25 T cell receptor beta chains were all read from a single sample in a study of shared clonotypes between healthy human individuals. TCRdb keeps only in-frame clones here, not all; method: immunoSEQ multiplex PCR. The repertoire includes about 2.1 million clones, more than 85% of them detected once, and around 1.7% sits in the top ten. Only CD45RO-negative cells positively selected for CCR7 counted as naive CD8 cells, so terminally differentiated effector memory CD45RA+ cells were excluded. The sample consisted of naive CD8+ T cells from PBMCs. These receptors came from a young man in good health. Some clones in this sample may be carry-over from other donors' samples.

A note on this clone: This clone may be a read error of a much larger clone one base away. Different DNA sequences within this sample yield the same CDR3. Written as DNA, the CDR3 is TGTGCCAGCAGCTTCGGGGGCACTGAAGCTTTCTTT. Translated, it gives CASSFGGTEAFF. The chain couples TRBV5-6 to TRBJ1-1, with a weak D call TRBD1 (5 bases). The CDR3 totals 12 residues. Deletions cut 2 bases from V and 4 bases from J, with 6 bases between. Germline lookup yields CDR1 SGHDT and CDR2 YYEEEE.

The CDR3 spells CASSSALQGAFRRETQYF. The CDR3 nucleotides read TGTGCCAGCAGTTCCGCTCTACAGGGGGCTTTTCGTCGAGAGACCCAGTACTTC. The chain recombines TRBV27 with TRBJ2-5; 9 bases line up with TRBD1. V trimming: 4 bases; J trimming: 4 bases; junction bases outside the gene matches: 16. The germline gives CDR1 MNHEY, CDR2 SMNVEV (reference sequence). The CDR3 extends over 18 amino acids.

Note on this clone: This CDR3 is also generated by other DNA sequences in the sample. The rearrangement joins TRBV6-1 to TRBJ2-7; the match to TRBD2 covers 10 bases. There are 14 residues in the CDR3. The V gene end was trimmed by 4 bases and the J gene end by 3 bases; junction bases not matched to a gene: 3. In germline, CDR1 is MNHNS, CDR2 SASEGT. In nucleotides, the CDR3 is TGTGCCAGCAGTGGGACTAGCGGTGGCTACGAGCAGTACTTC. Residues: CASSGTSGGYEQYF.

The chain links TRBV4-3 to TRBJ1-2; 8 positions agree with TRBD1. CDR3 length: 15 amino acids. Germline V lookup: CDR1 LGHNA, CDR2 YSLEER. V gave up 0 bases and J gave up 8 bases; unmatched junction bases: 8. CDR3 nucleotide sequence: TGCGCCAGCAGCCAAGATTCCGGACAGGGCAAGGGCTACACCTTC. It encodes CASSQDSGQGKGYTF.

This chain joins TRBV5-3 and TRBJ1-2; D not certain. TRBV5-3 counts as an open reading frame of uncertain function. V was shortened by 4 bases and J by 8 bases, with 9 bases between the two germline ends. The CDR3 loop spans 11 amino acids. The CDR3, as DNA: TGTGCCAGAAGCGGCGAAGGCGGCTACACCTTC. The encoded protein is CARSGEGGYTF.

The chain uses TRBV27 and TRBJ2-1; 7 bases are a match to TRBD1. This CDR3 region has 14 residues. Germline CDR1 is MNHEY and CDR2 is SMNVEV (reference sequence). Trimming cost V 0 bases and J 16 bases; bases outside gene matches: 12. DNA of the CDR3: TGTGCCAGCAGTTTATCGAATTTCCGGGACAGCGTCTTCTTC. Protein sequence: CASSLSNFRDSVFF.

This rearrangement joins TRBV2 to TRBJ2-7; D is perhaps TRBD1 (6 bases). V dropped 2 bases and J dropped 3 bases, with 14 bases sitting between them. The CDR3 is 15 amino acids. CDR1 is SNHLY and CDR2 is FYNNEI in the germline V gene. The CDR3 protein is CASSEIPGHGYEQYF. Here the CDR3 DNA reads TGTGCCAGCAGTGAAATACCGGGACATGGCTACGAGCAGTACTTC.

The rearrangement uses TRBV6-5 and TRBJ2-3, with 11 bases fitting TRBD2. Germline lookup yields CDR1 MNHEY and CDR2 SVGAGI. V trimming: 4 bases; J trimming: 6 bases; junction bases outside the gene matches: 9. The CDR3 totals 16 residues. The DNA of the CDR3 is TGTGCCAGCAGTTCTACTAGCGGGAGACCTGAGGATACGCAGTATTTT. It is translated as CASSSTSGRPEDTQYF.

CDR3 protein: CASRDTAGGQAEAFF. CDR3 nucleotides: TGTGCCAGCAGGGATACGGCAGGGGGCCAAGCTGAAGCTTTCTTT. J is TRBJ1-1 and V is TRBV7-9; 8 bases match TRBD1. This CDR3 has 15 amino acids. J lost 6 bases, V lost 6 bases, and 12 bases had no gene match. Germline CDR1 SEHNR, CDR2 FQNEAQ (reference sequence).

This rearrangement joins TRBV7-3 to TRBJ2-3; 7 bases match TRBD2. With 4 bases clipped from V and 0 bases from J, the junction kept 4 bases outside the gene matches. The CDR3 contains 15 residues. Germline V gene lookup returns CDR1 SGHTA and CDR2 FQGTGA. The CDR3 nucleotides read TGTGCCAGCAGCTACCTCGGGGGGAGCACAGATACGCAGTATTTT. Protein sequence: CASSYLGGSTDTQYF.

The V and J genes are TRBV7-9 and TRBJ2-7, with a possible D match to TRBD2 (6 bases). This CDR3 comprises 15 residues. V shed 10 bases and J shed 2 bases, with 21 bases lying between them. CDR1 is SEHNR and CDR2 is FQNEAQ in the germline V gene (reference sequence). CDR3 region: CATIREWTGTYEQYF. The CDR3 nucleotides are TGTGCCACGATTCGGGAGTGGACGGGAACCTACGAGCAGTACTTC.

The V and J genes are TRBV9 and TRBJ1-2, with 8 nucleotides matching TRBD1. The V gene end was trimmed by 0 bases and the J gene end by 4 bases; junction bases not matched to a gene: 5. Germline assignment: CDR1 SGDLS and CDR2 YYNGEE. This CDR3 is built from 15 residues. The CDR3 bases are TGTGCCAGCAGCGTAGGCCTTACAGGGGGCTATGGCTACACCTTC. Translated, it gives CASSVGLTGGYGYTF.

J is TRBJ2-2 and V is TRBV7-9; D is perhaps TRBD1 (5 bases). Germline-derived CDR1 and CDR2 are SEHNR and FQNEAQ (reference sequence). The germline V and J ends were trimmed by 2 bases and 3 bases, with 13 bases remaining between them. The CDR3 runs 16 residues. Here the CDR3 DNA reads TGTGCCAGCAGCTTACCAGGGTCAACGTACACCGGGGAGCTGTTTTTT. It translates to CASSLPGSTYTGELFF. Filled out from reference TRBV7-9 and TRBJ2-2, the complete variable domain reads DTGVSQNPRHKITKRGQNVTFRCDPISEHNRLYWYRQTLGQGPEFLTYFQNEAQLEKSRLLSDRFSAERPKGSFSTLEIQRTEQGDSAMYLCASSLPGSTYTGELFFGEGSRLTVL.

The chain links TRBV18 to TRBJ2-5; D unclear. V gave up 3 bases and J gave up 0 bases, with 5 bases separating them. From germline, CDR1 is KGHSH and CDR2 LQKENI. The CDR3 runs 13 residues. The CDR3 DNA reads TGTGCCAGCTCACCTATTTACCAAGAGACCCAGTACTTC. It codes for CASSPIYQETQYF.

J is TRBJ1-1 and V is TRBV4-3; D uncertain. Trimming took off 0 bases at V and 4 bases at J, with 9 bases between the two ends. CDR1 and CDR2 (germline): LGHNA, YSLEER. CDR3 length: 14 residues. The CDR3 loop is CASSQDEGGTEAFF. The CDR3 DNA reads as TGCGCCAGCAGCCAAGATGAGGGTGGCACTGAAGCTTTCTTT.

V is TRBV6-1 and J is TRBJ2-4; D may be TRBD1 (6 bases). The length of the CDR3 is 17 residues. The germline CDR1 and CDR2 sequences are MNHNS and SASEGT. V shed 3 bases and J shed 0 bases, with 15 bases lying between them. This CDR3 reads CASSDRTDILAKNIQYF. In DNA form, the CDR3 reads TGTGCCAGCAGTGACCGGACAGACATTCTAGCCAAAAACATTCAGTACTTC.

This clone occurred once. The same CDR3 arises from other DNA sequences in this sample as well. The chain joins TRBV28 to TRBJ1-1; TRBD1 agrees at 9 bases. This CDR3 is 14 amino acids long. The germline V gene has CDR1 MDHEN and CDR2 SYDVKM. The V gene end was trimmed by 6 bases and the J gene end by 5 bases; junction bases not matched to a gene: 7. In DNA, the CDR3 is TGTGCCAGCAGCTTACAGGGGGCTGGTACTGAAGCTTTCTTT. This codes for CASSLQGAGTEAFF.

This chain joins TRBV5-1 and TRBJ2-2; 11 bases are a match to TRBD1. The CDR3 is 16 residues long. The V gene's germline CDR1 is SGHRS and CDR2 YFSETQ. Unmatched junction bases numbered 6, after V lost 5 bases and J lost 3 bases. CDR3 sequence (DNA): TGCGCCAGCAGACCCGGGACAGGGGGTTACACCGGGGAGCTGTTTTTT. Its protein is CASRPGTGGYTGELFF.

The chain joins TRBV5-4 to TRBJ2-2; TRBD2 matches at 15 bases. CDR3 length equals 17 residues. CDR1 and CDR2 from the germline V gene are SGHNT and YYREEE (reference sequence). The trim removed 3 bases at V and 1 base at J, leaving 1 base unmatched. The CDR3 region is CASSWGLAGGNTGELFF. The CDR3 coding sequence is TGTGCCAGCAGCTGGGGACTAGCGGGAGGGAACACCGGGGAGCTGTTTTTT. Looking up the rest from reference TRBV5-4 and TRBJ2-2 gives the full variable domain: ETGVTQSPTHLIKTRGQQVTLRCSSQSGHNTVSWYQQALGQGPQFIFQYYREEENGRGNFPPRFSGLQFPNYSSELNVNALELDDSALYLCASSWGLAGGNTGELFFGEGSRLTVL.

The rearrangement joins TRBV19 to TRBJ1-1; TRBD1 aligns across 7 bases. Losses at the gene ends were 5 bases for V and 3 bases for J; bases not matched to a gene: 12. From germline, CDR1 is LNHDA and CDR2 SQIVND (reference sequence). This CDR3 comprises 16 residues. CDR3 DNA: TGTGCCAGTAGTCCAGGCCGACAGGGTTCAGACACTGAAGCTTTCTTT. It is translated as CASSPGRQGSDTEAFF.

The chain has TRBV5-5 and TRBJ2-7; D is unresolved. Trimming took 4 bases from V and 3 from J, leaving 23 bases between them. Looked up from germline, CDR1 is SGHKS and CDR2 is YYEKEE (reference sequence). The CDR3 sequence is 17 residues long. The CDR3 nucleotides read TGTGCCAGCAGCCCCGGCTTGCGGCAGCGAGCCTACTACGAGCAGTACTTC. Translated, it gives CASSPGLRQRAYYEQYF.

The CDR3 sequence is CASSWTTSGNYNEQFF. The DNA for the CDR3 is TGTGCCAGCAGTTGGACAACTAGCGGAAATTACAATGAGCAGTTCTTC. This rearrangement joins TRBV28 to TRBJ2-1; 8 bases line up with TRBD2. The CDR3 totals 16 residues. The V gene end was trimmed by 4 bases and the J gene end by 4 bases; junction bases not matched to a gene: 9. Germline V lookup: CDR1 MDHEN, CDR2 SYDVKM.

J is TRBJ1-1 and V is TRBV9; D is uncertain. CDR1 is SGDLS, CDR2 YYNGEE, per germline. The germline V and J ends were trimmed by 0 bases and 6 bases, with 15 bases remaining between them. The CDR3 has 15 amino acids. CDR3 nucleotides: TGTGCCAGCAGCGTAGCCGGTGCCCTGGGCGCTGAAGCTTTCTTT. Its translation is CASSVAGALGAEAFF.

About this clone: Other DNA sequences in this specimen translate into the identical CDR3. The rearrangement uses TRBV27 and TRBJ2-7; D could derive from TRBD1 or TRBD2 (5 bases each). This CDR3 has 15 amino acids. Trimming took off 6 bases at V and 2 bases at J, with 17 bases between the two ends. CDR1 is MNHEY and CDR2 is SMNVEV in the germline V gene (reference sequence). CDR3 sequence: CASRGSGTRPYEQYF. The CDR3 bases are TGTGCCAGCAGGGGGTCGGGGACCAGACCCTACGAGCAGTACTTC.

CDR3 residues: CASSISRGRGTEAFF. In nucleotides, the CDR3 is TGTGCCAGTAGTATCTCCAGGGGTAGAGGCACTGAAGCTTTCTTT. The J gene is TRBJ1-1, the V gene TRBV19; TRBD1 is a possible D gene (6 bases). The V gene lost 3 bases and the J gene lost 4 bases, with 15 bases spanning the gap. Germline CDR1 and CDR2: LNHDA and SQIVND (reference sequence). The CDR3 runs 15 residues. The whole variable domain, remainder taken from reference TRBV19 and TRBJ1-1, is DGGITQSPKYLFRKEGQNVTLSCEQNLNHDAMYWYRQDPGQGLRLIYYSQIVNDFQKGDIAEGYSVSREKKESFPLTVTSAQKNPTAFYLCASSISRGRGTEAFFGQGTRLTVV.